The entry below describes one T cell receptor (beta chain). This clonotype was detected a few times. The clone's antigen remains unknown. No quality values exist for individual bases; no much larger clone is one base distant. This specimen comes from a study of identical twins (dated by TCRdb to about 2016). Regarding the complete study: The study deep-sequenced TCR alpha and beta repertoires from monozygotic twins, unrelated adults of various ages and cord blood to test whether fetal clonotypes persist. To rule out contamination, the twin experiments were replicated at different times with different library preparation protocols.

Only healthy Caucasian donors were included. Three pairs of female monozygotic twins, all aged roughly 18 to 29 years, made up the twin cohort. The RNA used for TCR libraries was isolated from peripheral blood mononuclear cells. Libraries were made using 5' RACE. Sequenced using an Illumina HiSeq 2000. Template switching added a universal primer binding site, and the final cDNA carried a unique molecular identifier that allowed TCR cDNA molecules to be counted accurately. Specific primers in the conserved constant-segment region were used to synthesize first-strand cDNA for TCR alpha and beta chains. To control for contamination, every cDNA library carried two barcodes: a SMART-Mk sample barcode plus Illumina barcodes. Two successive PCR steps introduced TruSeq adapter sequences along with Illumina sample barcodes. The Illumina HiSeq platform was used with custom primers to sequence TCR alpha and beta cDNA libraries. Per the source publication's procedure: MiGEC was used to process raw reads and extract unique molecular identifiers, and MiXCR was used to find CDR3 positions. Recombination models were inferred per individual with the repgenHMM and IGoR tools using an EM algorithm. Shared clonotype analysis was performed with the tcR package in R, normalizing sharing by the product of cloneset sizes. Out-of-frame nonproductive sequences were analyzed to study raw recombination free of thymic and clonal selection effects. The raw public reads went through TCRdb reprocessing: fastp at Q25, MiXCR clone calling, in-frame beta chains kept. Rows are combined by CDR3 protein, so each entry shows the most common genes and DNA. TCRdb's processing, not the authors', yielded these V and J calls. The sample includes 690,000 or so distinct CDR3 sequences, with around 8.3% observed a single time. The ten largest make up around 0.98% of the sample.

What the study reported, not specific to this receptor: Conclusions relied on cross-sectional statistical analysis, since the same donors could not be followed over many years. Excess twin sharing in beta out-of-frame sequences was weaker because fewer shared sequences lowered the signal-to-noise ratio. Compared with coincidental sharing between unrelated individuals, out-of-frame TCR alpha sequences shared between twins had an excess of sequences with low generation probability. Invariant T cells such as MAIT and iNKT could partly confound zero-insertion analyses, although diverse VJ usage argued against such confounding for most clonotypes. Recombination models systematically underestimated out-of-frame TCR alpha sharing in monozygotic twins but agreed with sharing between unrelated individuals. Abundant cord blood beta clonotypes carried fewer insertions; young adult naive repertoires showed a weaker similar trend, while memory repertoires showed none.

The CDR3, cysteine through phenylalanine, is 14 amino acids long. The only DNA kept is the CDR3, 42 bases in frame from the first base. The germline V gene yields MNHNS for CDR1 and SASEGT for CDR2. V is shortened by 6 bases, J by 2 bases, and the region joining them spans 14 bases. A further study also used this sample, focusing on yellow fever vaccine responses in identical twins. In that second paper, the authors write: The authors reported that the T cell response to vaccination in identical twins appeared partly convergent and partly personalized. The study precisely tracked vaccine-responding T cell clones in identical twins.

The TCR comes from a woman younger than 35 in good health. The chain is assembled from TRBV6-1 and TRBJ2-7; TRBD2 is possibly the D segment (6 matching bases). Sequencing used PBMCs. The DNA is as follows: TGTGCCAGCAGCTCCCCGGGAGAGCCCTACGAGCAGTACTTC. Its coded protein is CASSSPGEPYEQYF.